The entry below gives a single T cell receptor beta chain sequence along with its context. There is no known antigen for this receptor. Base qualities were left out, and no much larger clone turns up one base away. Library creation used the immunoSEQ multiplex PCR assay. Drawn from immuneACCESS, this table holds only the in-frame rearrangements with V and J called that TCRdb kept. Clones are partly lost; checked studies trace under half to an unresolved V gene and leave the rest unexplained. For this sample the table gives 55,000 to 75,000 clones, of which roughly 96% were detected only once. The ten largest clones capture approximately 0.03% of the sample. Including the terminal cysteine and phenylalanine, the CDR3 comprises 14 residues. Only the CDR3 region is kept as DNA, spanning 42 bases read in frame from base 1. The germline V gene (reference sequence) specifies MNHEY as CDR1 and SMNVEV as CDR2. V is shortened by 2 bases, J by 8 bases, and the region joining them spans 13 bases.

This record comes from a study of shared T cell receptors in the human thymus (dated by TCRdb to 2020 to 2022). With regard to the full study: The study examined how self-reactive, shared T-cell receptor alpha chains are generated in the human thymus.

This TCR was sampled from a human donor. The chain is assembled from TRBV27 and TRBJ2-1, with the D gene possibly TRBD1 or TRBD2, each one fitting 5 bases. The material sequenced was thymocytes. The nucleotide sequence is given as TGTGCCAGCAGTTTACGTTCTAGGGACCATGAGCAGTTCTTC. It translates to CASSLRSRDHEQFF.